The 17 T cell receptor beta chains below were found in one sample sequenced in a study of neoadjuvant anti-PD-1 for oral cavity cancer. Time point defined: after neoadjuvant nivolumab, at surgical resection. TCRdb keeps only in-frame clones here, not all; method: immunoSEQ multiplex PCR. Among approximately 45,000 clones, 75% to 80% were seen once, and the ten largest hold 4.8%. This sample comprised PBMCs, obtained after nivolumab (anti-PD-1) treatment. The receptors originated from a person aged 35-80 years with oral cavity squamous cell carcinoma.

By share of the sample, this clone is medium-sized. The CDR3 region has the DNA TGTGCCAGCAGTCTTAACAAGCCCTACGAGCAGTACTTC. This codes for CASSLNKPYEQYF. The chain uses TRBV7-8 and TRBJ2-7; D is unclear. In germline, CDR1 is SGHVS, CDR2 FQNEAQ. The CDR3 is 13 amino acids. Trimming removed 6 bases from V and 2 bases from J, with 11 bases in between.

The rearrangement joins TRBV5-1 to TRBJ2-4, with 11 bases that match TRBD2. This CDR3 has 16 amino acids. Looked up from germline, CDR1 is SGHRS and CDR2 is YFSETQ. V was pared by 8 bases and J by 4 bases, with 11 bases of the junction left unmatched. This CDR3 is CASSLEIAGGKNIQYF. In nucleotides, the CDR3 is TGCGCCAGTAGCCTGGAGATAGCGGGAGGGAAAAACATTCAGTACTTC.

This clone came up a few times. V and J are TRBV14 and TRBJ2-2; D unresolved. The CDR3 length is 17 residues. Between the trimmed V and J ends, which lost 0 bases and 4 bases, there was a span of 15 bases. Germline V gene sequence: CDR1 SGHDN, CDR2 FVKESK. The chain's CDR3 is CASSQDLTIPGTGELFF. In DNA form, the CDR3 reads TGTGCCAGCAGCCAAGATTTGACCATTCCGGGCACCGGGGAGCTGTTTTTT.

The CDR3 DNA sequence: TGTGCCAGCTCACGGCTGGGACAGGGGGACACTGAAGCTTTCTTT. This sequence encodes CASSRLGQGDTEAFF. This chain connects TRBV18 to TRBJ1-1; 11 bases are a match to TRBD1. Germline values: CDR1 KGHSH, CDR2 LQKENI. Unmatched junction bases numbered 4, after V lost 4 bases and J lost 3 bases. The CDR3 totals 15 residues.

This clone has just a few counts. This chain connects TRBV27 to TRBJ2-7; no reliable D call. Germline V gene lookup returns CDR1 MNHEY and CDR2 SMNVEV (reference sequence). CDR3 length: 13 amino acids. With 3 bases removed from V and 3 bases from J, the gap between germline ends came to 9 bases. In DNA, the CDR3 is TGTGCCAGCAGTTTGAACAAAAACTACGAGCAGTACTTC. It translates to CASSLNKNYEQYF.

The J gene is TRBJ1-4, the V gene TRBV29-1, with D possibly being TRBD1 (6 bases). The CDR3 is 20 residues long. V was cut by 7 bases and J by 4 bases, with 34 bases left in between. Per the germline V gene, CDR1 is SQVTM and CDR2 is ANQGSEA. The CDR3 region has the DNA TGCAGCGCCCTTGGTCCCTTTGGTTCAGGGGCCACTGCCCATAATGAAAAACTGTTTTTT. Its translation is CSALGPFGSGATAHNEKLFF.

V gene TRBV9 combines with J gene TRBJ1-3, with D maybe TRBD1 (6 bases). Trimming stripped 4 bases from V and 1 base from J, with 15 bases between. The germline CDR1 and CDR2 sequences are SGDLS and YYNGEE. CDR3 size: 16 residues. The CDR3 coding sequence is TGTGCCAGCAGCCCCCAAACAGGGTTTTCTGGAAACACCATATATTTT. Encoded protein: CASSPQTGFSGNTIYF.

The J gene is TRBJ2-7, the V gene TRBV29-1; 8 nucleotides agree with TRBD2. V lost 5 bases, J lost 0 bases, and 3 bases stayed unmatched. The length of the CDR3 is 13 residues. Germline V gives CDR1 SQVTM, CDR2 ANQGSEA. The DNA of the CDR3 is TGCAGCGTTTCTCTAGCGGGCTCCTACGAGCAGTACTTC. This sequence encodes CSVSLAGSYEQYF.

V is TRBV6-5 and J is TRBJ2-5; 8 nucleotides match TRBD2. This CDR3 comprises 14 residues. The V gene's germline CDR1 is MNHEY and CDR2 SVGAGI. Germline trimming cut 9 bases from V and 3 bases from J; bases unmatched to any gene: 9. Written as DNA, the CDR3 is TGTGCCAGTACGGATGTAGCGGGGAAAGAGACCCAGTACTTC. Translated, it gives CASTDVAGKETQYF.

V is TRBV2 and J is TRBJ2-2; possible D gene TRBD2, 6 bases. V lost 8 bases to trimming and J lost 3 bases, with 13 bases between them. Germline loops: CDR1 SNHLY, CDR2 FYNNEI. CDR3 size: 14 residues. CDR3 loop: CASRRGRDTGELFF. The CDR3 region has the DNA TGTGCCAGCCGGCGGGGACGGGACACCGGGGAGCTGTTTTTT.

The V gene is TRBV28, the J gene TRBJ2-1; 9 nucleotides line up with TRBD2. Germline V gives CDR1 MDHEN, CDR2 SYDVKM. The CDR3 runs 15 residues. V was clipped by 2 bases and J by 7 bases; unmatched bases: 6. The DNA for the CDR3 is TGTGCCAGCAGTTTAGGGGGACTAGCAGGAAATGAGCAGTTCTTC. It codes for CASSLGGLAGNEQFF.

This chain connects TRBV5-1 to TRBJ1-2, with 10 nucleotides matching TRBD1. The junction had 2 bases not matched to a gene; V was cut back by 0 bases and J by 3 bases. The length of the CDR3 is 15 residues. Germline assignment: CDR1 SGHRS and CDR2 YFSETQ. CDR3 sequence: CASSLAGTGDYGYTF. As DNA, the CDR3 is TGCGCCAGCAGCTTGGCCGGGACAGGGGACTATGGCTACACCTTC.

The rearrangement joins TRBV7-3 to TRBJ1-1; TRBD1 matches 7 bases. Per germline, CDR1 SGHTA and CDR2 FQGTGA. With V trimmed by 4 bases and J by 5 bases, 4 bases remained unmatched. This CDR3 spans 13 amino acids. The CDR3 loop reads CASSSSTGTEAFF. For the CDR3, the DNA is TGTGCCAGCAGCTCGTCGACAGGGACTGAAGCTTTCTTT.

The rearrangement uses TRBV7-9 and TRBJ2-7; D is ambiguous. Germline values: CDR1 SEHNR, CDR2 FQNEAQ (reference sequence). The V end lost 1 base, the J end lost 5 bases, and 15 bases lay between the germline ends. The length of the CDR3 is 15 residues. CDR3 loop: CASSLGIGEGDEQYF. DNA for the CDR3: TGTGCCAGCAGCTTAGGGATAGGCGAAGGCGACGAGCAGTACTTC.

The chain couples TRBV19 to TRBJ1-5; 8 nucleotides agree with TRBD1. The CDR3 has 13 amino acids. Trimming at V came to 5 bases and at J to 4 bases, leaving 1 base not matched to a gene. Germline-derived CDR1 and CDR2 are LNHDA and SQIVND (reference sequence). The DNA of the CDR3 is TGTGCCAGTAGTTGGACAGGGAATCAGCCCCAGCATTTT. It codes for CASSWTGNQPQHF.

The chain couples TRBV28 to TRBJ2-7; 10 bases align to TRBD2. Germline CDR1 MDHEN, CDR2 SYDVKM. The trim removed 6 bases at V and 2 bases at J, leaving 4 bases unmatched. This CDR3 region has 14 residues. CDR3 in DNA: TGTGCCAGCAGGAGGACTAGCGGACCCTACGAGCAGTACTTC. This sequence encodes CASRRTSGPYEQYF.

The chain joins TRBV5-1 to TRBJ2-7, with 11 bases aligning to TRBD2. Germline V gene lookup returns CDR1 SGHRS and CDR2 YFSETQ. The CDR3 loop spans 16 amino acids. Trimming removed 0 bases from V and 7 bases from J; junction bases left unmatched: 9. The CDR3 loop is CASSLGIAGGPGEQYF. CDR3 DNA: TGCGCCAGCAGCTTGGGGATAGCGGGAGGGCCGGGGGAGCAGTACTTC.